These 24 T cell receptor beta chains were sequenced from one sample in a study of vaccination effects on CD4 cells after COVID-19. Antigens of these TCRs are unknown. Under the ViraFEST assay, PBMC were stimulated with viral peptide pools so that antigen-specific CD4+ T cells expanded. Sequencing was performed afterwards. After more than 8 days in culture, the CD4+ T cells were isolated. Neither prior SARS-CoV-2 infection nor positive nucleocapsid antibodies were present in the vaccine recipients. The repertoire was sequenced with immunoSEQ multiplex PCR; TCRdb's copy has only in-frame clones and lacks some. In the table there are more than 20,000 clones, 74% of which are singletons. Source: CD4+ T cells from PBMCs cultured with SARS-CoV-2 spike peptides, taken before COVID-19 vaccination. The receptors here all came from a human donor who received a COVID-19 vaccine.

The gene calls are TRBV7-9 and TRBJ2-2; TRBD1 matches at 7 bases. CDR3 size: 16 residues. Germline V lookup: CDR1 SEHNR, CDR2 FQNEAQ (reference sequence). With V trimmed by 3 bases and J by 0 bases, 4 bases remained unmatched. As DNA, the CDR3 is TGTGCCAGCAGCTTCTACAGGGGAACGAACACCGGGGAGCTGTTTTTT. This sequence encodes CASSFYRGTNTGELFF.

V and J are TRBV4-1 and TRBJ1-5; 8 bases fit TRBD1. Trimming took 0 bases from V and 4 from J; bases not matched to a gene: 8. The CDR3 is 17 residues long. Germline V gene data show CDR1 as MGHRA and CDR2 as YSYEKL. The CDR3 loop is CASSQDRSRGLNQPQHF. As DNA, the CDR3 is TGCGCCAGCAGCCAAGATAGGTCCAGGGGGCTGAATCAGCCCCAGCATTTT.

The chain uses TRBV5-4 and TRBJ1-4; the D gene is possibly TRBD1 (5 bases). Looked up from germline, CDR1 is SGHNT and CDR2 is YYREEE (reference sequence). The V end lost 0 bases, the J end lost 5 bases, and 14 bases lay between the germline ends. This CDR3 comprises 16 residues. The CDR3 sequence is CASSLDGPGGNEKLFF. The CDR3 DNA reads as TGTGCCAGCAGCTTGGACGGGCCGGGGGGAAATGAAAAACTGTTTTTT.

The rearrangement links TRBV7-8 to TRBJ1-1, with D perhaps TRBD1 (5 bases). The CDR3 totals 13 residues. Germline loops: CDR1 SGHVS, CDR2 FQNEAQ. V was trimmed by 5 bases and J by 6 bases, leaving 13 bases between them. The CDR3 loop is CASSPTTVAEAFF. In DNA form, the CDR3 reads TGTGCCAGCAGCCCGACGACAGTGGCTGAAGCTTTCTTT.

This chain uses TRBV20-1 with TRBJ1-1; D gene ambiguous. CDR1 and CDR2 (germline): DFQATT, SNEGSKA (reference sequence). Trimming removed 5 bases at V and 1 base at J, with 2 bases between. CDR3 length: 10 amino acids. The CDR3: CSAGNTEAFF. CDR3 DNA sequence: TGCAGTGCTGGGAACACTGAAGCTTTCTTT.

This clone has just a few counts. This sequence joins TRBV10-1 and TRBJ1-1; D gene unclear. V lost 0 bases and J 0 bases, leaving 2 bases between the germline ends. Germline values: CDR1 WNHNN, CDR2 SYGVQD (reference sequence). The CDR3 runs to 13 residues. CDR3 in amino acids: CASSESMNTEAFF. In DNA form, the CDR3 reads TGCGCCAGCAGTGAGTCGATGAACACTGAAGCTTTCTTT.

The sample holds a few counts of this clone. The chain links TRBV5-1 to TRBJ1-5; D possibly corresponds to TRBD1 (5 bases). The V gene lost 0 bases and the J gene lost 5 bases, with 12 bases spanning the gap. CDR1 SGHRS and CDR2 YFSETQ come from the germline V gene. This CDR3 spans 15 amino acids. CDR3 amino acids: CASSLGGTTDQPQHF. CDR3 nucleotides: TGCGCCAGCAGCTTGGGCGGGACCACCGATCAGCCCCAGCATTTT.

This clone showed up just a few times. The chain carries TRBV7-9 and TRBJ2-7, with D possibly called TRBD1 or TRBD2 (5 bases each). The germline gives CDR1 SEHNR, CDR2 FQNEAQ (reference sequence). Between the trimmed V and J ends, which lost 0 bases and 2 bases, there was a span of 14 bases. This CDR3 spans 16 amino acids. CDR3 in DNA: TGTGCCAGCAGCTTAGCGAGGGGTGGGAGAGCCTACGAGCAGTACTTC. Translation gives CASSLARGGRAYEQYF.

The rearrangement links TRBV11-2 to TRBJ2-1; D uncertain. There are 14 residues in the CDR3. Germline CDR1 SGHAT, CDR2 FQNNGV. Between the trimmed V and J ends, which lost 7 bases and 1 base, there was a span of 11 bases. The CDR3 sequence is CASTLQSSYNEQFF. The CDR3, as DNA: TGTGCCAGCACGTTACAGAGTTCCTACAATGAGCAGTTCTTC. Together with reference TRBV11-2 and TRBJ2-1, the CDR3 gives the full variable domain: EAGVAQSPRYKIIEKRQSVAFWCNPISGHATLYWYQQILGQGPKLLIQFQNNGVVDDSQLPKDRFSAERLKGVDSTLKIQPAKLEDSAVYLCASTLQSSYNEQFFGPGTRLTVL.

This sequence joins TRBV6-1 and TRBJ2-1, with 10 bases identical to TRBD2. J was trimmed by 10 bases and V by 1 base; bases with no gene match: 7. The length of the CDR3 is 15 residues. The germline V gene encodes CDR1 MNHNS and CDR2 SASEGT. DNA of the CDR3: TGTGCCAGCAGTGAAGTAGGGCTAGCGGGAGAGGAGCAGTTCTTC. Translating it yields CASSEVGLAGEEQFF.

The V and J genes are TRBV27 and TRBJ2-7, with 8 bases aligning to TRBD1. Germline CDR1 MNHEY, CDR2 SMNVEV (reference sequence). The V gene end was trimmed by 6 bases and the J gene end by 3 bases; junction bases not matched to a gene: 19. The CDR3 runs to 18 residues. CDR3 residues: CASRRRTGNSPLYYEQYF. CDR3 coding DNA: TGTGCCAGCAGAAGGCGGACAGGGAATTCCCCCCTTTACTACGAGCAGTACTTC.

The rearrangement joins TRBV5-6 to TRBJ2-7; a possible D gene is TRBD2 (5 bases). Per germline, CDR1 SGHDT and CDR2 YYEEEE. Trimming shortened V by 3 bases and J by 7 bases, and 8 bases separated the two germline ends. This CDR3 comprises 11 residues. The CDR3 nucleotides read TGTGCCAGCAGCTCGAGGGTGGAGCAGTACTTC. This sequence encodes CASSSRVEQYF.

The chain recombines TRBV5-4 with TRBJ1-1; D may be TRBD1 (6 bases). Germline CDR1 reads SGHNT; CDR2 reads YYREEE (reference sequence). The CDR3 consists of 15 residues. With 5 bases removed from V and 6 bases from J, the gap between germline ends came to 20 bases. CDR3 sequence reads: CASRQAGGARAEAFF. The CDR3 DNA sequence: TGTGCCAGCAGGCAAGCGGGGGGGGCGCGAGCTGAAGCTTTCTTT.

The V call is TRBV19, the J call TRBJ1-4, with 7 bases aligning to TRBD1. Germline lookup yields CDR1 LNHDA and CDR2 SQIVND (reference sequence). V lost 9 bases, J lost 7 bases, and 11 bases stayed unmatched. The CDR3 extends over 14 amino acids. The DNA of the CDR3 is TGTGCCAGCAAACTGACAGGGTACGGTGAAAAACTGTTTTTT. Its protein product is CASKLTGYGEKLFF.

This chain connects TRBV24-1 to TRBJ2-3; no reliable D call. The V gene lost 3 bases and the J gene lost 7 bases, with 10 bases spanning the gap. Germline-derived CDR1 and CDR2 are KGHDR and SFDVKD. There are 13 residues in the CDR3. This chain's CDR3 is CATSDTSTYTQYF. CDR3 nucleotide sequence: TGTGCCACCAGTGATACGTCGACCTATACGCAGTATTTT.

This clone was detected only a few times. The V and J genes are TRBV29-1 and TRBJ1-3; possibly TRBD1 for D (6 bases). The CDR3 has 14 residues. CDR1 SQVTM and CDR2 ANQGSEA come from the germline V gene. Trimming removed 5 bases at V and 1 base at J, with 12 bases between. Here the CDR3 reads CSVKQGSSGNTIYF. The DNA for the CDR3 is TGCAGCGTTAAACAGGGTTCTTCTGGAAACACCATATATTTT.

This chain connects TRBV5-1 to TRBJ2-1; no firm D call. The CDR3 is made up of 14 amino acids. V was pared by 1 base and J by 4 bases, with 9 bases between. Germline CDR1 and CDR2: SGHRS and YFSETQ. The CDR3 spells CASSLLERYNEQFF. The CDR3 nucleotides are TGCGCCAGCAGCTTGTTAGAAAGATACAATGAGCAGTTCTTC.

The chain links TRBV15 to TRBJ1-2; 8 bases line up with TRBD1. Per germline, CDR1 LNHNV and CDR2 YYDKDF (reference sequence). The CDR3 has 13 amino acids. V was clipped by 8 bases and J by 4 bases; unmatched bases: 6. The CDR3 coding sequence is TGTGCCACCGGGACAGGAGGAATCTATGGCTACACCTTC. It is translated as CATGTGGIYGYTF.

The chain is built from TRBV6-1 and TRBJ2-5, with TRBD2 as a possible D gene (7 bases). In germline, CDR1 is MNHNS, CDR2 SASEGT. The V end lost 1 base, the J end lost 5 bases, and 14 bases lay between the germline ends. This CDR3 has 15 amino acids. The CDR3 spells CASSEGVGGAETQYF. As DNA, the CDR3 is TGTGCCAGCAGTGAAGGGGTAGGGGGGGCGGAGACCCAGTACTTC.

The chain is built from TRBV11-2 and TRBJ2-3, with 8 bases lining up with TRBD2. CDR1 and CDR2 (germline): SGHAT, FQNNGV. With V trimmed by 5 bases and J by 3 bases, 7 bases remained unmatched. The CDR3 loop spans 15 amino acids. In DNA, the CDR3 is TGTGCCAGCAGCATCGGGGGGGCCGGAACAGATACGCAGTATTTT. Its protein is CASSIGGAGTDTQYF.

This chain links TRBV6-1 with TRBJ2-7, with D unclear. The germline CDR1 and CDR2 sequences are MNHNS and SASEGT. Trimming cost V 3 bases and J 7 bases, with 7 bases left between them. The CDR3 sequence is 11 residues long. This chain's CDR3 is CASSDDLEQYF. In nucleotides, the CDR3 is TGTGCCAGCAGTGACGACCTTGAGCAGTACTTC.

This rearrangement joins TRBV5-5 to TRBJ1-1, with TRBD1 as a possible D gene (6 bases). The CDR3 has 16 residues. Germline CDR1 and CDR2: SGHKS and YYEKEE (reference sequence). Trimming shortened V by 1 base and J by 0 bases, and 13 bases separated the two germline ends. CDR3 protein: CASSLFKDRLNTEAFF. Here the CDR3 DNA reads TGTGCCAGCAGCTTGTTTAAAGACAGGCTGAACACTGAAGCTTTCTTT.

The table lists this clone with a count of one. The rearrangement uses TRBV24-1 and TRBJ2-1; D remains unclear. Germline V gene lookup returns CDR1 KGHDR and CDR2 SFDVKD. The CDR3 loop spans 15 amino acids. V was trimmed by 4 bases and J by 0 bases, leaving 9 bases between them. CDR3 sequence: CATSEHFSSYNEQFF. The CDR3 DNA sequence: TGTGCCACCAGTGAGCATTTTAGCTCCTACAATGAGCAGTTCTTC.

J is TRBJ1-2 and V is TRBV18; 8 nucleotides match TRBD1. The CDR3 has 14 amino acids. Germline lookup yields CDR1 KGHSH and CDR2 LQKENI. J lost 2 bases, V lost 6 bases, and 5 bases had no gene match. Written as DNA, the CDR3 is TGTGCCAGCTCGGCAGGGGGCAACAACTATGGCTACACCTTC. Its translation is CASSAGGNNYGYTF.